The 9 T cell receptor beta chains in this list originate from one sample, sequenced in a study of T cells in Graves' hyperthyroidism and ophthalmopathy. What was amplified from RNA transcripts were TCR beta CDR3 regions. When the TCR CDR3 underwent first-round RT-PCR, the HTBI primer set was used. TCRdb redid the calling of the multiplex PCR reads with MiXCR, one entry per CDR3 protein. Counted here are hundreds of thousands of distinct CDR3 sequences, 14% to 15% occurring once; the ten biggest clones make up over 3.5%. Sequenced sample: blood. The receptor set was obtained from a woman between 35 and 50 years old with Graves' ophthalmopathy.

This clonotype has ten or more counts. The CDR3 sequence is CASQASGTYEQYF. The DNA of the CDR3 is TGTGCCAGCCAGGCTAGCGGGACCTACGAGCAGTACTTC. The J gene is TRBJ2-7, the V gene TRBV27, with TRBD2 identical over 9 bases. The CDR3 runs to 13 residues. The V gene end was trimmed by 8 bases and the J gene end by 2 bases; junction bases not matched to a gene: 4. CDR1 is MNHEY, CDR2 SMNVEV, per germline (reference sequence).

This clonotype showed up many times. The chain links TRBV6-1 to TRBJ1-2, with no clear D. The CDR3 has 16 amino acids. Trimming pared 6 bases from V and 0 bases from J, leaving 17 bases between. The V gene's germline CDR1 is MNHNS and CDR2 SASEGT. CDR3 amino acids: CASSGINPTSNYGYTF. In DNA form, the CDR3 reads TGTGCCAGCAGCGGGATAAACCCTACCTCTAACTATGGCTACACCTTC.

The table lists this clonotype with many counts. This chain connects TRBV29-1 to TRBJ1-3; TRBD1 is a possible D gene (5 bases). V lost 2 bases and J 2 bases, leaving 10 bases between the germline ends. CDR1 is SQVTM, CDR2 ANQGSEA, per germline. The CDR3 has 14 amino acids. The CDR3: CSVEKQGAGNTIYF. CDR3 nucleotides: TGCAGCGTTGAAAAACAAGGGGCTGGAAACACCATATATTTT.

The rearrangement joins TRBV12-5 to TRBJ2-7, with D perhaps matching TRBD2 (6 bases). This CDR3 comprises 15 residues. Germline CDR1 reads LGHNT; CDR2 reads FRNRAP. Trimming cost V 5 bases and J 0 bases, with 14 bases left between them. The CDR3 DNA is TGTGCTAGTGGTCACGGAGGGGAGAGCTCCTACGAGCAGTACTTC. It translates to CASGHGGESSYEQYF.

This chain joins TRBV11-1 and TRBJ2-7; D uncertain. CDR3 length: 11 amino acids. Germline CDR1 is SGHAT and CDR2 is FQDESV (reference sequence). Trimming took off 5 bases at V and 7 bases at J, with 9 bases between the two ends. CDR3 in amino acids: CASSTGLEQYF. CDR3 DNA: TGTGCCAGCAGCACTGGGCTGGAGCAGTACTTC.

This clonotype was detected a few times. The chain links TRBV24-1 to TRBJ2-5; TRBD2 agrees at 11 bases. The CDR3 consists of 16 residues. V lost 9 bases and J lost 2; bases outside the gene matches: 10. Germline-derived CDR1 and CDR2 are KGHDR and SFDVKD. The CDR3 DNA sequence: TGTGCCACCCCTCTGGAGGGACTAGCGGTTCAAGAGACCCAGTACTTC. This sequence encodes CATPLEGLAVQETQYF.

This clonotype has a count of ten or more. The gene calls are TRBV5-4 and TRBJ2-5; D is unclear. This CDR3 is built from 14 residues. The germline V gene has CDR1 SGHNT and CDR2 YYREEE (reference sequence). V lost 0 bases and J 5 bases, leaving 11 bases between the germline ends. The CDR3 sequence: CASSLGVDGETQYF. CDR3 nucleotides: TGTGCCAGCAGCTTGGGGGTAGACGGGGAGACCCAGTACTTC.

Many counts were recorded for this clonotype. This chain links TRBV10-3 with TRBJ2-7; 9 nucleotides match TRBD1. Germline loops: CDR1 ENHRY, CDR2 SYGVKD. The CDR3 loop spans 12 amino acids. Trimming took 11 bases from V and 2 from J; bases not matched to a gene: 4. This CDR3 is CASTGGPYEQYF. The CDR3 DNA reads as TGTGCCTCTACAGGGGGCCCCTACGAGCAGTACTTC.

This rearrangement joins TRBV12-3 or TRBV12-4 to TRBJ1-5; 9 nucleotides align to TRBD1. The trim removed 6 bases at V and 11 bases at J, leaving 14 bases unmatched. This CDR3 has 15 residues. The CDR3 nucleotides read TGTGCCAGCAGCCGGACGGGACAGGGTCTTTTATCCCAGCATTTT. Its protein product is CASSRTGQGLLSQHF.